A single sample gave rise to the 31 T cell receptor beta chains below, sequenced in a study of CD8 T cells in Susac syndrome. An amount of RNA that ranged from roughly 0.45 to 1 ug was reverse transcribed with random hexamers. MiXCR, applied by TCRdb to the immunoSEQ multiplex PCR reads, yields one record per CDR3 protein. Seen here are some 190,000 distinct CDR3 sequences, 95% observed once, and the top ten hold roughly 0.1%. Sequencing used CD4+ T cells from PBMCs. All receptors derive from a human donor in good health.

CDR3 in DNA: TGCGCCAGCAGCCAAGGGACAGGGGGCGTGACAGATACGCAGTATTTT. It codes for CASSQGTGGVTDTQYF. The J gene is TRBJ2-3, the V gene TRBV4-1, with 11 nucleotides matching TRBD1. CDR1 MGHRA and CDR2 YSYEKL come from the germline V gene. The J segment lost 3 bases and the V segment lost 1 base, leaving 3 bases of the junction unmatched. There are 16 residues in the CDR3.

The chain couples TRBV7-2 to TRBJ2-7, with 11 bases aligning to TRBD2. This CDR3 has 14 residues. Germline trimming cut 3 bases from V and 4 bases from J; bases unmatched to any gene: 2. Germline CDR1 SGHTA, CDR2 FQGNSA. The CDR3 sequence is CASSFGTSGYEQYV. The CDR3 bases are TGTGCCAGCAGCTTTGGGACTAGCGGTTACGAGCAGTACGTC.

The gene calls are TRBV28 and TRBJ1-2; the match to TRBD1 covers 7 bases. V dropped 6 bases and J dropped 8; count of bases not matched to a gene: 6. In germline, CDR1 is MDHEN, CDR2 SYDVKM. The CDR3 totals 12 residues. The DNA of the CDR3 is TGTGCCAGCAGGACTCAGGGGGACGGCTACACCTTC. This sequence encodes CASRTQGDGYTF.

The chain's CDR3 is CASSHSGATGDTQYF. The CDR3 DNA sequence: TGTGCCAGCAGCCATAGCGGGGCCACGGGGGATACGCAGTATTTT. This sequence joins TRBV3-1 and TRBJ2-3; 8 nucleotides agree with TRBD2. V trimming: 3 bases; J trimming: 6 bases; junction bases outside the gene matches: 8. This CDR3 contains 15 residues. Germline CDR1 LGHDT, CDR2 YNNKEL (reference sequence).

The chain employs TRBV3-1 and TRBJ1-2, with D unclear. This CDR3 comprises 14 residues. Per the germline V gene, CDR1 is LGHDT and CDR2 is YNNKEL (reference sequence). Deletions cut 4 bases from V and 3 bases from J, with 12 bases between. CDR3 in DNA: TGTGCCAGCAGCCCGCGAGGAGGCTACTATGGCTACACCTTC. This gives the protein CASSPRGGYYGYTF.

The chain carries TRBV2 and TRBJ2-2; 10 positions agree with TRBD2. This CDR3 has 16 residues. Germline V CDR1 and CDR2: SNHLY, FYNNEI. Germline trimming cut 6 bases from V and 4 bases from J; bases unmatched to any gene: 8. The CDR3 DNA reads TGTGCCAGCAGGACCTCAAGCGGGAGGGCCACCGGGGAGCTGTTTTTT. It codes for CASRTSSGRATGELFF.

The CDR3 DNA reads TGCAGCGTAGCGGGAGGACCGAGCTCCTACAATGAGCAGTTCTTC. Protein sequence: CSVAGGPSSYNEQFF. The V and J genes are TRBV29-1 and TRBJ2-1, with 9 bases aligning to TRBD2. The CDR3 extends over 15 amino acids. Trimming removed 6 bases from V and 0 bases from J; junction bases left unmatched: 6. Germline CDR1 SQVTM, CDR2 ANQGSEA.

The chain employs TRBV7-2 and TRBJ2-5, with D tentatively TRBD1 (5 bases). The CDR3 extends over 16 amino acids. The germline CDR1 and CDR2 sequences are SGHTA and FQGNSA. With 4 bases removed from V and 4 bases from J, the gap between germline ends came to 19 bases. CDR3 sequence reads: CASSSFPPGQGETQYF. In DNA, the CDR3 is TGTGCCAGCAGCTCCTTCCCCCCCGGGCAGGGAGAGACCCAGTACTTC.

This chain uses TRBV20-1 with TRBJ1-4; the match to TRBD1 covers 7 bases. Per germline, CDR1 DFQATT and CDR2 SNEGSKA (reference sequence). CDR3 size: 14 residues. The V and J ends lost 2 bases and 3 bases, in that order; junction bases with no gene match: 3. In nucleotides, the CDR3 is TGCAGTGCTAGAACGACAGGGCCTAATGAAAAACTGTTTTTT. It yields the protein CSARTTGPNEKLFF.

The V gene is TRBV19, the J gene TRBJ2-2, with TRBD2 matching over 7 bases. The length of the CDR3 is 16 residues. From germline, CDR1 is LNHDA and CDR2 SQIVND (reference sequence). V lost 6 bases, J lost 3 bases, and 10 bases stayed unmatched. CDR3 DNA sequence: TGTGCCAGTAGAATGATTGAGCGGGGACACACCGGGGAGCTGTTTTTT. Its translation: CASRMIERGHTGELFF.

The J gene is TRBJ2-7, the V gene TRBV3-1; 8 bases match TRBD2. In germline, CDR1 is LGHDT, CDR2 YNNKEL (reference sequence). This CDR3 comprises 15 residues. Trimming at V came to 4 bases and at J to 4 bases, leaving 9 bases not matched to a gene. The CDR3 bases are TGTGCCAGCAGCCCAGAGGGTAGCGGGGAGTACGAGCAGTACTTC. Translation: CASSPEGSGEYEQYF.

This clonotype was seen only once. V and J are TRBV30 and TRBJ1-1, with D perhaps TRBD1 (5 bases). This CDR3 has 13 residues. Trimming cost V 2 bases and J 6 bases, with 13 bases left between them. Germline V lookup: CDR1 GTSNPN, CDR2 SVGIG (reference sequence). The CDR3 sequence: CAWSMFLGPEAFF. The CDR3 DNA sequence: TGTGCCTGGAGTATGTTCTTGGGGCCTGAAGCTTTCTTT. Drawing the rest from reference TRBV30 and TRBJ1-1, the complete variable domain is SQTIHQWPATLVQPVGSPLSLECTVEGTSNPNLYWYRQAAGRGLQLLFYSVGIGQISSEVPQNLSASRPQDRQFILSSKKLLLSDSGFYLCAWSMFLGPEAFFGQGTRLTVV.

The chain combines TRBV5-6 with TRBJ2-5; possibly TRBD1 for D (7 bases). Per the germline V gene, CDR1 is SGHDT and CDR2 is YYEEEE. This CDR3 has 14 residues. Trimming took 3 bases from V and 2 from J, leaving 11 bases between them. CDR3 sequence: CASSWGDRQETQYF. The CDR3 DNA sequence: TGTGCCAGCAGCTGGGGGGACAGACAAGAGACCCAGTACTTC.

In this sample, this clonotype turned up once. The chain is built from TRBV29-1 and TRBJ1-4; maybe TRBD1 (6 bases). The CDR3 runs 15 residues. Germline lookup yields CDR1 SQVTM and CDR2 ANQGSEA. The V and J ends lost 6 bases and 5 bases respectively, with 19 bases between them. The CDR3 nucleotides are TGCAGCGTCGCAGGGGATCGGGCTTGGAATGAAAAACTGTTTTTT. It translates to CSVAGDRAWNEKLFF.

This chain links TRBV7-9 with TRBJ1-2, with 8 bases fitting TRBD1. V was clipped by 2 bases and J by 6 bases; unmatched bases: 8. The length of the CDR3 is 15 residues. CDR1 SEHNR and CDR2 FQNEAQ come from the germline V gene (reference sequence). The CDR3 coding sequence is TGTGCCAGCAGCTTAAACAGGGGGATCGAGCATGGCTACACCTTC. Residues: CASSLNRGIEHGYTF.

V is TRBV7-8 and J is TRBJ2-3; TRBD1 matches 8 bases. V gave up 5 bases and J gave up 5 bases; unmatched junction bases: 6. Germline V lookup: CDR1 SGHVS, CDR2 FQNEAQ. This CDR3 is built from 14 residues. The CDR3 DNA sequence: TGTGCCAGCAGCCGGGACAGGAGGGAAGATACGCAGTATTTT. Encoded protein: CASSRDRREDTQYF.

This rearrangement joins TRBV7-8 to TRBJ2-3; 10 bases are shared with TRBD2. V lost 5 bases and J lost 2; bases outside the gene matches: 7. The CDR3 spans 16 residues. CDR1 SGHVS and CDR2 FQNEAQ come from the germline V gene. The CDR3 reads CASSPTSGQTTDTQYF. In DNA, the CDR3 is TGTGCCAGCAGCCCGACTAGCGGGCAAACCACAGATACGCAGTATTTT.

The chain joins TRBV30 to TRBJ2-5; no clear D gene. CDR1 is GTSNPN and CDR2 is SVGIG in the germline V gene (reference sequence). V was shortened by 0 bases and J by 1 base, with 3 bases between the two germline ends. This CDR3 comprises 12 residues. This CDR3 reads CAWSVFQETQYF. The CDR3, as DNA: TGTGCCTGGAGTGTATTCCAAGAGACCCAGTACTTC.

The CDR3 spells CASASENAWRNEKLFF. The CDR3 DNA is TGTGCCAGCGCTTCAGAGAATGCATGGCGTAATGAAAAACTGTTTTTT. This rearrangement joins TRBV6-1 to TRBJ1-4; D is unresolved. The V end lost 8 bases, the J end lost 4 bases, and 20 bases lay between the germline ends. CDR1 and CDR2 from the germline V gene are MNHNS and SASEGT. The CDR3 is 16 residues long.

V gene TRBV27 combines with J gene TRBJ1-2; 7 nucleotides match TRBD1. V shed 5 bases and J 2 bases; nucleotides not matched to a gene: 8. This CDR3 comprises 15 residues. Looked up from germline, CDR1 is MNHEY and CDR2 is SMNVEV (reference sequence). CDR3 in amino acids: CASSRQGEDNYGYTF. As DNA, the CDR3 is TGTGCCAGCAGTCGACAGGGAGAGGACAACTATGGCTACACCTTC.

This clonotype was counted once. The V gene is TRBV28, the J gene TRBJ2-1; D is undetermined. V shed 6 bases and J shed 10 bases, with 10 bases lying between them. Germline CDR1 and CDR2: MDHEN and SYDVKM. There are 11 residues in the CDR3. CDR3 nucleotide sequence: TGTGCCAGCAGCCCCGGTCGGGAGCAGTTCTTC. Translated: CASSPGREQFF.

The chain links TRBV29-1 to TRBJ2-2; TRBD1 might be the D (5 bases). CDR1 and CDR2 (germline): SQVTM, ANQGSEA. CDR3 size: 13 residues. The CDR3 bases are TGCAGTTACAGGTTGCTCGGCGCCGGGGAGCTGTTTTTT. It specifies CSYRLLGAGELFF.

This clonotype was counted a single time. This CDR3 reads CATSRGGSDNEQFF. The CDR3 DNA sequence: TGTGCCACCAGCAGAGGAGGATCCGACAATGAGCAGTTCTTC. The chain couples TRBV15 to TRBJ2-1; no reliable D call. CDR1 LNHNV and CDR2 YYDKDF come from the germline V gene (reference sequence). V gave up 1 base and J gave up 5 bases, with 9 bases separating them. The CDR3 has 14 residues.

V gene TRBV3-1 combines with J gene TRBJ1-1; 9 nucleotides agree with TRBD1. Trimming cost V 6 bases and J 4 bases; bases outside gene matches: 6. The CDR3 extends over 14 amino acids. Germline CDR1 LGHDT, CDR2 YNNKEL (reference sequence). CDR3 sequence (DNA): TGTGCCAGCAGGAACAGGGGGCGAGGCACTGAAGCTTTCTTT. Translating it yields CASRNRGRGTEAFF. Drawing the rest from reference TRBV3-1 and TRBJ1-1, the complete variable domain is DTAVSQTPKYLVTQMGNDKSIKCEQNLGHDTMYWYKQDSKKFLKIMFSYNNKELIINETVPNRFSPKSPDKAHLNLHINSLELGDSAVYFCASRNRGRGTEAFFGQGTRLTVV.

The J gene is TRBJ2-4, the V gene TRBV19; no clear D gene. V lost 5 bases and J 0 bases, leaving 11 bases between the germline ends. This CDR3 region has 15 residues. Germline V CDR1 and CDR2: LNHDA, SQIVND (reference sequence). The CDR3 spells CASSPGRIAKNIQYF. The CDR3 DNA is TGTGCCAGTAGTCCTGGGCGGATAGCCAAAAACATTCAGTACTTC.

The chain couples TRBV10-3 to TRBJ1-5; D is unresolved. CDR3 length equals 13 residues. V gave up 7 bases and J gave up 5 bases, with 12 bases separating them. Germline V lookup: CDR1 ENHRY, CDR2 SYGVKD. In DNA, the CDR3 is TGTGCCATCACCCCAGGTACCGATCAGCCCCAGCATTTT. Residues: CAITPGTDQPQHF.

The rearrangement joins TRBV25-1 to TRBJ1-1; D is undetermined. This CDR3 spans 11 amino acids. Germline V gene data show CDR1 as MGHDK and CDR2 as SYGVNS. V gave up 4 bases and J gave up 11 bases, with 11 bases separating them. The CDR3 sequence: CASSAGRGAFF. The CDR3 DNA is TGTGCCAGCAGTGCCGGGCGTGGGGCTTTCTTT.

The chain couples TRBV29-1 to TRBJ2-2; the D gene is possibly TRBD1 (6 bases). V lost 8 bases and J lost 2, with 15 bases in between. The length of the CDR3 is 14 residues. Germline lookup yields CDR1 SQVTM and CDR2 ANQGSEA. DNA for the CDR3: TGCAGCACAACCGGGACACCCAACACCGGGGAGCTGTTTTTT. Translating it yields CSTTGTPNTGELFF.

The CDR3 here is CSYSISTGYTF. The CDR3 DNA is TGCAGCTACTCCATCTCGACTGGCTACACCTTC. J is TRBJ1-2 and V is TRBV20-1, with unresolved D. This CDR3 is built from 11 residues. The germline V gene has CDR1 DFQATT and CDR2 SNEGSKA (reference sequence).

V gene TRBV7-2 combines with J gene TRBJ1-1; D gene unclear. This CDR3 is 14 amino acids long. The germline gives CDR1 SGHTA, CDR2 FQGNSA. With 1 base removed from V and 1 base from J, the gap between germline ends came to 7 bases. The chain's CDR3 is CASSLGQPNTEAFF. The CDR3 region has the DNA TGTGCCAGCAGCTTAGGGCAGCCGAACACTGAAGCTTTCTTT.

The CDR3 is CATSRDGGLADTQYF. CDR3 nucleotides: TGTGCCACCAGCAGAGACGGGGGGCTCGCAGATACGCAGTATTTT. This rearrangement joins TRBV15 to TRBJ2-3, with a tentative D call TRBD2 (7 bases). The ends were cut back, 0 bases at V and 4 bases at J, with 11 bases in the middle. The CDR3 totals 15 residues. Germline V gene sequence: CDR1 LNHNV, CDR2 YYDKDF (reference sequence).